This T cell receptor beta chain was sequenced in a study of blood T cell repertoires in COVID-19. Looking at the study overall: Samples taken during acute and convalescent COVID-19 were collected in the United States, Italy and Spain. Nucleic acid was either cDNA or gDNA, and it came from T cells, B-cell-depleted T cells, or PBMCs.

Source study methods: From reference gene primer amplification, estimates of nucleated cell counts were derived. Clones were read by immunoSEQ multiplex PCR, and TCRdb kept only the in-frame ones, dropping some. The V and J calls and clone size come from that table; D and trimming were worked out from the DNA. The sample includes around 130,000 clones, 90% of them seen just once. The CDR3 consists of 15 residues. CDR1 SGHRS and CDR2 YFSETQ come from the germline V gene. Trimming pared 0 bases from V and 6 bases from J, leaving 13 bases between. The specimen sequenced was peripheral blood. The origin of this receptor is a man between 50 and 59 years old with active COVID-19. The chain uses TRBV5-1 and TRBJ2-4; D perhaps matches TRBD2 (5 bases). The CDR3 region is CASSLGTDSRNIQYF. CDR3 bases: TGCGCCAGCAGCTTGGGGACGGACTCGAGAAACATTCAGTACTTC.